Below, 7 T cell receptor beta chains from the same sample are listed, as sequenced in a study of cytomegalovirus exposure and HLA in healthy donors (dated by TCRdb to the late 2010s). The method was the immunoSEQ multiplex PCR assay. For the multiplex PCR, a mixture combining 60 forward primers for TCR Vbeta segments and 13 reverse primers for TCR Jbeta segments was used. The table comes from immuneACCESS by way of TCRdb, which keeps in-frame sequences with V and J called. Part of the clones is missing from these tables; in studies checked, under half for an unresolved V gene and the rest for unknown reasons. The sample table holds approximately 58,000 clones. In total, the top ten clones hold around 12% of the sample. The sequencing input was PBMCs. Every receptor here comes from a man between 18 and 35 years old in good health and CMV-seropositive.

This rearrangement joins TRBV19 to TRBJ2-1; possible D gene TRBD1, 6 bases. Per the germline V gene, CDR1 is LNHDA and CDR2 is SQIVND (reference sequence). The CDR3 totals 16 residues. The germline V and J ends were trimmed by 6 bases and 3 bases, with 18 bases remaining between them. Here the CDR3 reads CASRSTRDIYYNEQFF. Written as DNA, the CDR3 is TGTGCCAGTAGATCCACCCGGGACATCTACTACAATGAGCAGTTCTTC.

The chain uses TRBV27 and TRBJ2-1, with 7 bases identical to TRBD2. Germline V CDR1 and CDR2: MNHEY, SMNVEV (reference sequence). The CDR3 contains 16 residues. The ends lost 5 bases at V and 1 base at J; junction bases unmatched: 8. As DNA, the CDR3 is TGTGCCAGCAGTGGCACCACTAGCGCATCCTACAATGAGCAGTTCTTC. Translation: CASSGTTSASYNEQFF.

CDR3 amino acids: CASSSDLAYEQYF. Here the CDR3 DNA reads TGTGCCAGCAGCTCGGACTTGGCTTACGAGCAGTACTTC. The chain recombines TRBV5-6 with TRBJ2-7, with D perhaps matching TRBD2 (5 bases). Per germline, CDR1 SGHDT and CDR2 YYEEEE. The CDR3 runs 13 residues. Trimming cost V 3 bases and J 4 bases, with 11 bases left between them.

The chain couples TRBV14 to TRBJ1-4; possible D gene TRBD1, 5 bases. This CDR3 has 16 amino acids. Germline CDR1 SGHDN, CDR2 FVKESK. The ends were cut back, 2 bases at V and 2 bases at J, with 12 bases in the middle. The DNA of the CDR3 is TGTGCCAGCAGCCAATCCCAGGGATTCACTAATGAAAAACTGTTTTTT. Translating gives CASSQSQGFTNEKLFF. Filled out from reference TRBV14 and TRBJ1-4, the complete variable domain reads EAGVTQFPSHSVIEKGQTVTLRCDPISGHDNLYWYRRVMGKEIKFLLHFVKESKQDESGMPNNRFLAERTGGTYSTLKVQPAELEDSGVYFCASSQSQGFTNEKLFFGSGTQLSVL.

Concerning this clone itself: Since the CDR3 does not end with the conserved phenylalanine or tryptophan, this likely comes from a read error. The chain links TRBV7-9 to TRBJ2-7, with D tentatively TRBD2 (5 bases). Germline CDR1 is SEHNR and CDR2 is FQNEAQ (reference sequence). The CDR3 consists of 15 residues. The V and J ends lost 2 bases and 1 base respectively, with 12 bases between them. CDR3 nucleotides: TGTGCCAGCAGCTTATCCGAGGGTAGTTCCTACGAGCAGTACCTC. Its translation is CASSLSEGSSYEQYL.

The chain links TRBV6-5 to TRBJ1-4; D gene ambiguous. With 8 bases removed from V and 3 bases from J, the gap between germline ends came to 10 bases. This CDR3 comprises 13 residues. Germline-derived CDR1 and CDR2 are MNHEY and SVGAGI. Here the CDR3 reads CASLAGPNEKLFF. CDR3 in DNA: TGTGCCAGCCTCGCAGGTCCTAATGAAAAACTGTTTTTT.

The chain is built from TRBV9 and TRBJ2-1; possibly TRBD1 for D (5 bases). Germline loops: CDR1 SGDLS, CDR2 YYNGEE. The CDR3 is 14 amino acids. V lost 4 bases to trimming and J lost 3 bases, with 11 bases between them. The CDR3 loop reads CASSSRTYYNEQFF. In DNA form, the CDR3 reads TGTGCCAGCAGCTCACGGACATACTACAATGAGCAGTTCTTC. Combining the CDR3 with reference TRBV9 and TRBJ2-1 gives the whole variable domain DSGVTQTPKHLITATGQRVTLRCSPRSGDLSVYWYQQSLDQGLQFLIQYYNGEERAKGNILERFSAQQFPDLHSELNLSSLELGDSALYFCASSSRTYYNEQFFGPGTRLTVL.